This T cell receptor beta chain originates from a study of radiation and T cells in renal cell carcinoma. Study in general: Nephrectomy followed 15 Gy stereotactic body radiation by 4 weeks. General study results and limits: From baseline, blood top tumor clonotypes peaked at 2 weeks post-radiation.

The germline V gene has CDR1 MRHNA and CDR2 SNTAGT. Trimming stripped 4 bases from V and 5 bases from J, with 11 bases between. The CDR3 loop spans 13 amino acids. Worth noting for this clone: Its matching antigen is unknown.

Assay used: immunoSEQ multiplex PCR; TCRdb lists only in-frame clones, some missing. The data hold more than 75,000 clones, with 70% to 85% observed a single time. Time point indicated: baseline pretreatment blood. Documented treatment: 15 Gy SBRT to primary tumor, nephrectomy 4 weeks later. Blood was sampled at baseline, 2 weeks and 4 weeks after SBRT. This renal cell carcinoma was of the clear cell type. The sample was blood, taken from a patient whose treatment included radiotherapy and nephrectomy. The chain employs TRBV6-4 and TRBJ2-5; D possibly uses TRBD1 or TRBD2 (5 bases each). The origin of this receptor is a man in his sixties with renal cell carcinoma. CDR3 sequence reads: CASSGGSGETQYF. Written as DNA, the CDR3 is TGTGCCAGCAGTGGGGGGTCTGGGGAGACCCAGTACTTC.